Here is one T cell receptor (beta chain) with its context. The antigen is unknown. There are 13 residues in the CDR3. Deletions cut 2 bases from V and 0 bases from J, with 4 bases between. Germline V gene sequence: CDR1 MNHNS, CDR2 SASEGT. The sample comes from a study of cytomegalovirus exposure and HLA in healthy donors. Study at large: Unique TCRs numbering roughly 85 million, obtained from HLA-typed donors, made up an early data release.

Study observations and caveats: Several of the most significant clusters were apparently associated with common viral pathogens in a later analysis.

It was with 60 Vbeta and 13 Jbeta primers that the PCR ran. Produced via immunoSEQ multiplex PCR; TCRdb's table is partial and in-frame only. The sample carries around 58,000 clones, under 85% recorded once. The receptor's source is a male donor in good health and CMV-seropositive. Sequencing input: PBMCs. The rearrangement links TRBV6-1 to TRBJ1-2; D remains ambiguous. CDR3 DNA sequence: TGTGCCAGCAGTGAACAGTCTAACTATGGCTACACCTTC. It encodes CASSEQSNYGYTF.